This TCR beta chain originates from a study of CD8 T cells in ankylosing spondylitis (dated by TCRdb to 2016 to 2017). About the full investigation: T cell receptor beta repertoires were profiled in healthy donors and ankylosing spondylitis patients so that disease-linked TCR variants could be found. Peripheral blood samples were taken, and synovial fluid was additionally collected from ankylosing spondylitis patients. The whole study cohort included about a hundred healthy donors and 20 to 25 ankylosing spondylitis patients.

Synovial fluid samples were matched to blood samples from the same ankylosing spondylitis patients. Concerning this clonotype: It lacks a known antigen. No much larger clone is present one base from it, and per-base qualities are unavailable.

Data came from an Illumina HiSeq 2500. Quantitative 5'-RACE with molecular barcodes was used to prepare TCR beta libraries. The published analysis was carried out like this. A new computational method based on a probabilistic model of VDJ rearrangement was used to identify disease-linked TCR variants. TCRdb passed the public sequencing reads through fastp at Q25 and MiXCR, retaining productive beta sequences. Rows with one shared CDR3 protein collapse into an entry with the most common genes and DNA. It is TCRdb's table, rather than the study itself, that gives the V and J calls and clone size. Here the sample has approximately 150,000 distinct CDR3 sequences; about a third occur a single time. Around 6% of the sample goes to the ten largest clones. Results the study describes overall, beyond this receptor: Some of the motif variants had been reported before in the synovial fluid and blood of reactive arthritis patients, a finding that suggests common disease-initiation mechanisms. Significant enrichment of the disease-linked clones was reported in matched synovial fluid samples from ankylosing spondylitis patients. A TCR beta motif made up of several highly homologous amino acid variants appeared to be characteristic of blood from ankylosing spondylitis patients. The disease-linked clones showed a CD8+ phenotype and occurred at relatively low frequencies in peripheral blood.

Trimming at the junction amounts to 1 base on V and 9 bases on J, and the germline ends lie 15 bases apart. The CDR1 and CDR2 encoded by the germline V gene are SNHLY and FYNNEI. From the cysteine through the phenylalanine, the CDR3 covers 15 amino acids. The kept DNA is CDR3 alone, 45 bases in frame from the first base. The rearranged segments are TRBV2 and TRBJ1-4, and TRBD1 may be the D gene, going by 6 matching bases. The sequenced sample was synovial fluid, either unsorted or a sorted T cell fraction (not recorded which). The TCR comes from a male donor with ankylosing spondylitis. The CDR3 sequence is CASSEERNRDKKLFF. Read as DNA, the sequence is TGTGCCAGCAGTGAAGAGAGGAACAGGGATAAAAAACTGTTTTTT.